A single sample is the source of the 31 T cell receptor beta chains below, sequenced in a study of cytomegalovirus exposure and HLA in healthy donors. Primers included in the PCR were 60 Vbeta and 13 Jbeta primers. The method was immunoSEQ multiplex PCR; TCRdb's version includes in-frame clones alone and lacks a portion of them. The sample holds 160,000 or so clones, just under 80% seen once. The specimen was PBMCs. These TCRs come from a man aged 18 to 35 in good health and CMV-seropositive.

The chain has TRBV18 and TRBJ2-1; D perhaps matches TRBD1 (5 bases). Trimming stripped 2 bases from V and 5 bases from J, with 10 bases between. Germline CDR1 and CDR2: KGHSH and LQKENI. CDR3 length: 14 residues. CDR3 bases: TGTGCCAGCTCACCAGGGCCAGGGAACAATGAGCAGTTCTTC. Protein: CASSPGPGNNEQFF.

In the case of this clone: The sample contains more than one DNA sequence encoding this CDR3. This CDR3 is CASSAETDSQRNEKLFF. The CDR3, as DNA: TGTGCCAGCAGCGCGGAAACGGACAGCCAGCGAAATGAAAAACTGTTTTTT. The chain has TRBV9 and TRBJ1-4, with D possibly TRBD1 on 6 matching bases. V lost 3 bases and J 5 bases, leaving 20 bases between the germline ends. The CDR3 loop spans 17 amino acids. CDR1 is SGDLS, CDR2 YYNGEE, per germline.

This sequence joins TRBV19 and TRBJ1-5; 7 bases align to TRBD1. Germline loops: CDR1 LNHDA, CDR2 SQIVND (reference sequence). The CDR3 is 15 amino acids. Trimming took 4 bases from V and 1 from J; bases not matched to a gene: 4. Here the CDR3 DNA reads TGTGCCAGTAGTACAACAGGGGCCAGCAATCAGCCCCAGCATTTT. It codes for CASSTTGASNQPQHF.

This chain connects TRBV29-1 to TRBJ1-1; maybe TRBD1 (5 bases). The length of the CDR3 is 14 residues. Trimming shortened V by 7 bases and J by 7 bases, and 22 bases separated the two germline ends. Germline V gene sequence: CDR1 SQVTM, CDR2 ANQGSEA. This chain's CDR3 is CSAGDWGGKGEAFF. The CDR3 DNA follows: TGCAGCGCTGGGGATTGGGGGGGAAAAGGTGAAGCTTTCTTT.

The chain couples TRBV21-1 to TRBJ1-2; the table gives TRBD1 as D, unverified against the DNA. TRBV21-1 is a pseudogene segment. This CDR3 contains 14 residues. The CDR3 spells CATGTGSLYYGYTF. CDR3 DNA sequence: TGTGCCACTGGGACAGGGAGTCTTTACTATGGCTACACCTTC.

The gene calls are TRBV7-8 and TRBJ1-2; D is possibly TRBD1 (5 bases). This CDR3 is built from 17 residues. The ends were cut back, 3 bases at V and 5 bases at J, with 22 bases in the middle. Germline V gene lookup returns CDR1 SGHVS and CDR2 FQNEAQ. DNA of the CDR3: TGTGCCAGCAGCTTGGACAACTTCGGTGTCTCAGTTTATGGCTACACCTTC. Protein sequence: CASSLDNFGVSVYGYTF.

The gene calls are TRBV2 and TRBJ2-1; possible D gene TRBD2, 5 bases. The CDR3 contains 12 residues. Germline V lookup: CDR1 SNHLY, CDR2 FYNNEI. Trimming stripped 4 bases from V and 11 bases from J, with 12 bases between. CDR3 bases: TGTGCCAGCAGTGGGGGAGCGATACAGCAGTTCTTC. Protein: CASSGGAIQQFF.

The J gene is TRBJ2-1, the V gene TRBV7-9, with 11 bases that match TRBD2. Germline lookup yields CDR1 SEHNR and CDR2 FQNEAQ (reference sequence). This CDR3 is built from 18 residues. Trimming at V came to 0 bases and at J to 2 bases, leaving 6 bases not matched to a gene. As DNA, the CDR3 is TGTGCCAGCAGCTTAGCTAGCGGGAGGGCCCCAACCTACAATGAGCAGTTCTTC. Encoded protein: CASSLASGRAPTYNEQFF.

This chain links TRBV6-5 with TRBJ1-3; unclear D gene. Trimming took 0 bases from V and 3 from J, leaving 6 bases between them. Germline CDR1 and CDR2: MNHEY and SVGAGI. This CDR3 has 14 amino acids. CDR3 residues: CASSYSSFGNTIYF. The CDR3 DNA follows: TGTGCCAGCAGTTACTCCAGTTTTGGAAACACCATATATTTT.

This chain joins TRBV19 and TRBJ1-2, with D perhaps TRBD1 (5 bases). V gave up 7 bases and J gave up 2 bases, with 14 bases separating them. Germline assignment: CDR1 LNHDA and CDR2 SQIVND (reference sequence). This CDR3 spans 14 amino acids. The CDR3 nucleotides read TGTGCCAGTAATCCCATAGGGGCCAACTATGGCTACACCTTC. Protein product: CASNPIGANYGYTF.

The chain links TRBV7-9 to TRBJ1-1, with a tentative D call TRBD1 (6 bases). This CDR3 spans 12 amino acids. Germline CDR1 reads SEHNR; CDR2 reads FQNEAQ (reference sequence). Trimming removed 6 bases at V and 3 bases at J, with 8 bases between. The CDR3 protein is CASRGGDTEAFF. CDR3 DNA sequence: TGTGCCAGCAGAGGGGGAGACACTGAAGCTTTCTTT. Combining the CDR3 with reference TRBV7-9 and TRBJ1-1 gives the whole variable domain DTGVSQNPRHKITKRGQNVTFRCDPISEHNRLYWYRQTLGQGPEFLTYFQNEAQLEKSRLLSDRFSAERPKGSFSTLEIQRTEQGDSAMYLCASRGGDTEAFFGQGTRLTVV.

The V call is TRBV15, the J call TRBJ1-1; D gene uncertain. The CDR3 spans 17 residues. Germline CDR1 LNHNV, CDR2 YYDKDF (reference sequence). Deletions cut 0 bases from V and 0 bases from J, with 14 bases between. The CDR3 coding sequence is TGTGCCACCAGCAGAGACCCTTATTTACAACTGAACACTGAAGCTTTCTTT. It yields the protein CATSRDPYLQLNTEAFF.

The V and J genes are TRBV5-4 and TRBJ2-1; TRBD2 might be the D (5 bases). This CDR3 spans 15 amino acids. V lost 4 bases and J 4 bases, leaving 15 bases between the germline ends. The germline gives CDR1 SGHNT, CDR2 YYREEE (reference sequence). CDR3 bases: TGTGCCAGCAGCGAGGTCGGGAAGATATACAATGAGCAGTTCTTC. This gives the protein CASSEVGKIYNEQFF.

This chain links TRBV6-6 with TRBJ2-1; 7 positions agree with TRBD2. V lost 2 bases, J lost 7 bases, and 8 bases stayed unmatched. This CDR3 region has 15 residues. CDR1 and CDR2 from the germline V gene are MNHNY and SVGAGI (reference sequence). CDR3 amino acids: CASSYLGPGGNEQFF. CDR3 coding DNA: TGTGCCAGCAGTTACCTCGGACCGGGGGGTAATGAGCAGTTCTTC.

The chain uses TRBV5-1 and TRBJ2-3, with 7 nucleotides matching TRBD1. Trimming at V came to 5 bases and at J to 2 bases, leaving 5 bases not matched to a gene. CDR1 SGHRS and CDR2 YFSETQ come from the germline V gene. The CDR3 has 14 amino acids. The CDR3 loop is CASRGTDITDTQYF. The CDR3 DNA reads as TGCGCCAGCAGGGGGACAGATATCACAGATACGCAGTATTTT. The full variable domain, its missing parts supplied by reference TRBV5-1 and TRBJ2-3, is KAGVTQTPRYLIKTRGQQVTLSCSPISGHRSVSWYQQTPGQGLQFLFEYFSETQRNKGNFPGRFSGRQFSNSRSEMNVSTLELGDSALYLCASRGTDITDTQYFGPGTRLTVL.

The rearrangement uses TRBV28 and TRBJ2-1; the match to TRBD1 covers 9 bases. This CDR3 comprises 17 residues. V trimming: 10 bases; J trimming: 0 bases; junction bases outside the gene matches: 13. Germline V CDR1 and CDR2: MDHEN, SYDVKM. The CDR3 DNA is TGTGCCACCCGGGTACAGGGGGCCTTGAGCTCCTACAATGAGCAGTTCTTC. It specifies CATRVQGALSSYNEQFF.

CDR3 DNA sequence: TGTGCCAGCAGCGGCCGTTCCGGGACAGGGGACACTGAAGCTTTCTTT. As protein: CASSGRSGTGDTEAFF. The V and J genes are TRBV9 and TRBJ1-1; 10 bases align to TRBD1. This CDR3 has 16 amino acids. V shed 3 bases, J shed 3 bases, and the junction held 8 bases outside the gene matches. Germline-derived CDR1 and CDR2 are SGDLS and YYNGEE.

The chain joins TRBV6-5 to TRBJ1-5, with unresolved D. Germline CDR1 and CDR2: MNHEY and SVGAGI. The CDR3 has 12 amino acids. Trimming took 5 bases from V and 7 from J, leaving 9 bases between them. In DNA form, the CDR3 reads TGTGCCAGCAGTCCAGCGGGACAGCCCCAGCATTTT. This sequence encodes CASSPAGQPQHF.

The rearrangement uses TRBV6-4 and TRBJ2-1, with D possibly being TRBD2 (7 bases). The CDR3 consists of 14 residues. The V end lost 6 bases, the J end lost 8 bases, and 17 bases lay between the germline ends. Germline CDR1 and CDR2: MRHNA and SNTAGT. DNA for the CDR3: TGTGCCAGCAGCCTAAGGGGGGGTAGGGATGAGCAGTTCTTC. This encodes CASSLRGGRDEQFF.

The rearrangement uses TRBV15 and TRBJ2-3; maybe TRBD2 (7 bases). The CDR3 sequence is 16 residues long. Germline V lookup: CDR1 LNHNV, CDR2 YYDKDF (reference sequence). V shed 6 bases and J shed 3 bases, with 19 bases lying between them. The CDR3 sequence is CATSRLVGGPTDTQYF. The CDR3 DNA is TGTGCCACCAGTCGACTAGTGGGGGGGCCTACAGATACGCAGTATTTT.

This clone was found a few times. V is TRBV19 and J is TRBJ1-2; no definite D call. Germline V lookup: CDR1 LNHDA, CDR2 SQIVND (reference sequence). CDR3 length equals 14 residues. V was shortened by 3 bases and J by 2 bases, with 10 bases between the two germline ends. This chain's CDR3 is CASSIGPGNYGYTF. The CDR3 nucleotides read TGTGCCAGTAGTATTGGCCCAGGAAACTATGGCTACACCTTC.

The genes are TRBV29-1 and TRBJ2-3; D perhaps matches TRBD1 (7 bases). Germline V gives CDR1 SQVTM, CDR2 ANQGSEA. V was pared by 6 bases and J by 0 bases, with 13 bases between. The CDR3 spans 14 residues. CDR3 DNA: TGCAGCGTCGCGGGACAGCCTAGCACAGATACGCAGTATTTT. Protein sequence: CSVAGQPSTDTQYF.

The rearrangement links TRBV29-1 to TRBJ2-7; D uncertain. Trimming left V 5 bases short and J 0 bases short, with 11 bases between. Per the germline V gene, CDR1 is SQVTM and CDR2 is ANQGSEA. The CDR3 is 13 amino acids. The CDR3 nucleotides are TGCAGCGTTCAGTACGTCAACTCCTACGAGCAGTACTTC. It encodes CSVQYVNSYEQYF.

This CDR3 reads CASSSTGNQPQHF. CDR3 DNA sequence: TGTGCCAGCAGTTCCACAGGGAACCAGCCCCAGCATTTT. V is TRBV27 and J is TRBJ1-5, with D perhaps TRBD1 (6 bases). Germline CDR1 MNHEY, CDR2 SMNVEV (reference sequence). The CDR3 spans 13 residues. V was pared by 4 bases and J by 7 bases, with 11 bases between.

The chain is built from TRBV7-4 and TRBJ1-2; D possibly corresponds to TRBD1 (5 bases). Germline loops: CDR1 SGHVT, CDR2 SQSDAQ. V dropped 6 bases and J dropped 3 bases, with 20 bases sitting between them. This CDR3 is 16 amino acids long. CDR3 in amino acids: CASRPTYRYLYYGYTF. Here the CDR3 DNA reads TGTGCCAGCAGACCCACATACAGGTACTTATACTATGGCTACACCTTC. Complete variable domain (other parts from reference TRBV7-4 and TRBJ1-2): GAGVSQSPRYKVAKRGRDVALRCDSISGHVTLYWYRQTLGQGSEVLTYSQSDAQRDKSGRPSGRFSAERPERSVSTLKIQRTEQGDSAVYLCASRPTYRYLYYGYTFGSGTRLTVV.

The J gene is TRBJ1-1, the V gene TRBV4-3; D unresolved. The CDR3 has 14 residues. Trimming stripped 0 bases from V and 11 bases from J, with 16 bases between. Germline assignment: CDR1 LGHNA and CDR2 YSLEER. This chain's CDR3 is CASSQDYEGRNAFF. CDR3 DNA sequence: TGCGCCAGCAGCCAAGATTACGAGGGTCGTAATGCTTTCTTT.

V usage is TRBV5-1 and J usage is TRBJ2-1, with D possibly matching TRBD2 (5 bases). This CDR3 comprises 13 residues. The ends were cut back, 1 base at V and 7 bases at J, with 9 bases in the middle. Germline-derived CDR1 and CDR2 are SGHRS and YFSETQ. CDR3 sequence reads: CASSLSLANEQFF. Here the CDR3 DNA reads TGCGCCAGCAGCTTGTCCTTAGCGAATGAGCAGTTCTTC.

This chain uses TRBV27 with TRBJ2-7, with 12 bases matching TRBD1. Unmatched junction bases numbered 4, after V lost 4 bases and J lost 6 bases. Germline CDR1 MNHEY, CDR2 SMNVEV (reference sequence). The CDR3 covers 14 residues. The CDR3 loop is CASSSGQGAPEQYF. The CDR3 nucleotides are TGTGCCAGCAGTTCGGGACAGGGGGCTCCCGAGCAGTACTTC.

The rearrangement joins TRBV6-5 to TRBJ1-4, with a weak D call TRBD1 (5 bases). CDR1 is MNHEY, CDR2 SVGAGI, per germline. The germline V and J ends were trimmed by 6 bases and 7 bases, with 12 bases remaining between them. The CDR3 is 13 residues long. CDR3 residues: CASRWGSGEKLFF. The CDR3 nucleotides read TGTGCCAGCAGATGGGGCTCGGGTGAAAAACTGTTTTTT.

Comment on this clone: The germline gene is not matched at one end of the junction; a read error may be the cause. The chain recombines TRBV29-1 with TRBJ2-2; weak D call: TRBD2 (5 bases). CDR3 length: 15 residues. From germline, CDR1 is SQVTM and CDR2 ANQGSEA. CDR3 loop: CSVRTTRPEHRGAVF. The CDR3 nucleotides are TGCAGCGTTCGAACCACCAGACCAGAACACCGGGGAGCTGTTTTT.

The CDR3: CASSTNRDKFYEQYF. The DNA of the CDR3 is TGTGCCAGCAGTACCAACCGGGACAAGTTCTACGAGCAGTACTTC. This rearrangement joins TRBV28 to TRBJ2-7; possibly TRBD1 for D (6 bases). V lost 5 bases and J lost 3, with 17 bases in between. The germline CDR1 and CDR2 sequences are MDHEN and SYDVKM. The CDR3 extends over 15 amino acids.